This TCR beta chain comes out of a study of blood T cell repertoires in COVID-19. Across the study: The recovered donors of Cohort 3 showed two negative PCRs, clearance, or symptom resolution. Collection of acute and convalescent COVID-19 samples took place in the United States, Italy and Spain.

Participants' reported clinical history set cohort assignment. This CDR3 region has 14 residues. CDR1 is MNHEY, CDR2 SVGAGI, per germline. V shed 5 bases and J 7 bases; nucleotides not matched to a gene: 1. This clone appeared once. Assay: immunoSEQ multiplex PCR; the TCRdb copy retains only in-frame clones and omits some. The sample lists 200,000 to 250,000 clones; 80% to 90% were seen once. V is TRBV6-5 and J is TRBJ1-6, with 11 bases identical to TRBD1. Sequenced material: PBMCs or T cells enriched from blood (not recorded which). This sequence was found in a woman aged 45-65 years in a cohort exposed to, infected with or recovered from COVID-19 (not recorded which). The CDR3 is CASSRDRGNSPLHF. The CDR3 coding sequence is TGTGCCAGCAGTCGGGACAGGGGGAATTCACCCCTCCACTTT.